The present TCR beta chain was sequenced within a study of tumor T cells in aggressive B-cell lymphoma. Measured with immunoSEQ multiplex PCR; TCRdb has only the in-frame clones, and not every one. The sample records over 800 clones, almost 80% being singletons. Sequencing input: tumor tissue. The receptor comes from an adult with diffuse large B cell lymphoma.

The CDR3 coding sequence is TGTGCCAGCAGCTCCGGACTAGCGGGAGCCTACAATGAGCAGTTCTTC. Residues: CASSSGLAGAYNEQFF. The chain recombines TRBV7-3 with TRBJ2-1, with 13 bases aligning to TRBD2. This CDR3 has 16 residues. The junction had 2 bases not matched to a gene; V was cut back by 4 bases and J by 2 bases. Germline V CDR1 and CDR2: SGHTA, FQGTGA.